Listed below are T cell receptor beta chains from one sample, sequenced in a study of technical replicates of blood from a handful of donors. Clones were read by immunoSEQ multiplex PCR, and TCRdb kept only the in-frame ones, dropping some. The sample consists of some 64,000 clones, about 90% of them appearing once. Sequenced material: PBMCs. These receptors originate from a human donor in good health. Some clones in this sample may be carry-over from other donors' samples. Both conserved end residues are part of each CDR3. D genes are given only for firm matches. The size entry is marked missing in some rows and otherwise reads once, few, many or a size class.

j_gene | abundance | v_gene | d_gene | CDR3aa | CDR3nt
TRBJ2-5 | . | TRBV9 | TRBD2 | CASSPGTSGGAGETQYF | TGTGCCAGCAGCCCCGGGACTAGCGGGGGGGCAGGGGAGACCCAGTACTTC
TRBJ2-2 | . | TRBV19 | TRBD2 | CASSMRAGGSLTNTGELFF | TGTGCCAGTAGTATGCGAGCGGGGGGTTCCCTAACAAACACCGGGGAGCTGTTTTTT
TRBJ2-5 | . | TRBV5-1 | TRBD2 | CASRLRTSPWETQYF | TGCGCCAGCAGATTAAGGACTAGCCCTTGGGAGACCCAGTACTTC
TRBJ1-1 | . | TRBV19 | . | CASSIGMRVNTEAFF | TGTGCCAGTAGTATCGGGATGCGGGTGAACACTGAAGCTTTCTTT
TRBJ2-3 | . | TRBV5-6 | TRBD2 | CASSPTGTSYTQYF | TGTGCCAGCAGCCCAACCGGGACTAGCTATACGCAGTATTTT
TRBJ2-7 | . | TRBV29-1 | TRBD2 | CSVLKLAGVRYEQYF | TGCAGCGTTTTAAAACTAGCGGGAGTTAGGTACGAGCAGTACTTC
TRBJ1-2 | . | TRBV7-9 | . | CASSPWTTLGYGYTF | TGTGCCAGCAGCCCGTGGACAACCCTTGGCTATGGCTACACCTTC
TRBJ1-2 | . | TRBV6-5 | . | CASSSGSVGYTF | TGTGCCAGCAGTTCGGGGAGTGTTGGCTACACCTTC
TRBJ2-2 | . | TRBV4-3 | . | CASSQDRAGANTGELFF | TGCGCCAGCAGCCAAGATCGGGCCGGGGCGAACACCGGGGAGCTGTTTTTT
TRBJ2-3 | few | TRBV7-3 | TRBD2 | CATARLAGHTDTQYF | TGTGCCACCGCCCGACTAGCGGGACATACAGATACGCAGTATTTT
TRBJ2-5 | . | TRBV4-1 | . | CASSQYAQETQYF | TGCGCCAGCAGCCAATACGCGCAAGAGACCCAGTACTTC
TRBJ1-6 | . | TRBV4-1 | . | CASSQAEQGLWPLHF | TGCGCCAGCAGCCAAGCCGAACAGGGCCTTTGGCCCCTCCACTTT
TRBJ2-7 | few | TRBV4-3 | TRBD1 | CASSQDRTGGDEQYF | TGCGCCAGCAGCCAAGATAGGACAGGGGGCGACGAGCAGTACTTC
TRBJ1-3 | . | TRBV18 | . | CASSPPGRSSGNTIYF | TGTGCCAGCTCACCCCCGGGTAGGAGCTCTGGAAACACCATATATTTT
TRBJ2-3 | . | TRBV7-3 | . | CASSLRTTSTDTQYF | TGTGCCAGCAGCTTAAGGACTACTAGCACAGATACGCAGTATTTT
TRBJ1-1 | few | TRBV30 | . | CAWSTGGTEAFF | TGTGCCTGGAGTACCGGAGGGACTGAAGCTTTCTTT
TRBJ2-3 | . | TRBV6-6 | TRBD1 | CASKKQGYSTDTQYF | TGTGCCAGCAAGAAACAGGGGTATAGCACAGATACGCAGTATTTT
TRBJ2-7 | . | TRBV6-6 | . | CASRTSGFLVLEQYF | TGTGCCAGCAGGACTTCCGGATTTTTAGTACTCGAGCAGTACTTC
TRBJ2-2 | few | TRBV10-2 | TRBD1 | CASSERAGGTGELFF | TGCGCCAGCAGTGAGCGGGCAGGGGGCACCGGGGAGCTGTTTTTT
TRBJ2-1 | . | TRBV13 | . | CASSPPGAYNEQFF | TGTGCCAGCAGCCCCCCCGGGGCCTACAATGAGCAGTTCTTC
TRBJ1-2 | . | TRBV5-6 | . | CASSPGLVGGNYGYTF | TGTGCCAGCAGCCCGGGTCTGGTCGGCGGAAACTATGGCTACACCTTC
TRBJ1-1 | . | TRBV2 | . | CASSGGRAGTEAFF | TGTGCCAGCAGCGGAGGACGTGCTGGCACTGAAGCTTTCTTT
TRBJ1-2 | . | TRBV5-1 | . | CASSDGRSYGYTF | TGCGCCAGCAGCGACGGCAGGTCTTATGGCTACACCTTC
TRBJ1-4 | . | TRBV5-1 | TRBD1 | CASTFLPRGQEKLFF | TGCGCCAGCACCTTTTTACCCAGGGGGCAAGAAAAACTGTTTTTT
TRBJ1-1 | . | TRBV7-2 | . | CASSLVAGMNTEAFF | TGTGCCAGCAGCTTGGTAGCAGGGATGAACACTGAAGCTTTCTTT
TRBJ2-7 | . | TRBV19 | TRBD1 | CASSADRASYEQYF | TGTGCCAGTAGTGCCGACAGGGCGTCCTACGAGCAGTACTTC
TRBJ2-1 | . | TRBV5-1 | TRBD2 | CASSFSGGARNEQFF | TGCGCCAGCAGCTTTAGCGGGGGGGCTCGGAATGAGCAGTTCTTC
TRBJ1-5 | . | TRBV27 | TRBD1 | CASSSGTGGNQPQHF | TGTGCCAGCAGTTCGGGGACAGGGGGCAATCAGCCCCAGCATTTT
TRBJ2-1 | . | TRBV5-4 | . | CASRTWGLGYNEQFF | TGTGCCAGCAGAACCTGGGGGCTCGGGTACAATGAGCAGTTCTTC
TRBJ2-3 | . | TRBV10-3 | . | CAIKEGVSTDTQYF | TGTGCCATCAAAGAGGGGGTCTCGACAGATACGCAGTATTTT
TRBJ1-4 | . | TRBV2 | TRBD1 | CASSAGRGRGEKLFF | TGTGCCAGCAGTGCGGGAAGGGGGCGCGGGGAAAAACTGTTTTTT
TRBJ1-2 | . | TRBV7-9 | . | CASSPSRGLEGGYTF | TGTGCCAGCAGCCCATCGCGGGGGCTGGAGGGTGGCTACACCTTC
TRBJ2-5 | . | TRBV9 | TRBD2 | CASSVSSGLAAETQYF | TGTGCCAGCAGCGTATCCTCGGGACTAGCTGCAGAGACCCAGTACTTC
TRBJ2-3 | . | TRBV7-8 | . | CASSSMLSVDTQYF | TGTGCCAGCAGCTCTATGTTATCTGTTGATACGCAGTATTTT
TRBJ2-3 | many | TRBV27 | TRBD2 | CASSLGVSGATDTQYF | TGTGCCAGCAGTTTAGGGGTTAGCGGGGCCACAGATACGCAGTATTTT
TRBJ1-1 | . | TRBV6-5 | . | CASSYTAVLNTEAFF | TGTGCCAGCAGTTACACCGCGGTACTGAACACTGAAGCTTTCTTT
TRBJ1-1 | few | TRBV5-1 | . | CASSLAGGSTEAFF | TGCGCCAGCAGCTTGGCCGGGGGGAGCACTGAAGCTTTCTTT
TRBJ2-7 | . | TRBV27 | TRBD1 | CASRNGQGAEQYF | TGTGCCAGCAGGAACGGACAGGGGGCGGAACAGTACTTC
TRBJ2-7 | . | TRBV5-4 | . | CASSLEFRTEDEQYF | TGTGCCAGCAGCTTGGAGTTTAGGACAGAGGACGAGCAGTACTTC
TRBJ1-2 | . | TRBV10-3 | TRBD1 | CATQTGGNDRGYTF | TGTGCCACCCAGACAGGGGGGAACGATCGGGGCTACACCTTC
TRBJ2-7 | . | TRBV6-6 | . | CASSSRLAPHEQYF | TGTGCCAGCAGTTCCAGACTGGCCCCCCACGAGCAGTACTTC
TRBJ2-7 | . | TRBV11-1 | . | CASSLEGPPYQQYF | TGTGCCAGCAGCTTGGAGGGGCCCCCTTACCAGCAGTACTTC
TRBJ2-1 | . | TRBV6-6 | . | CASSLSQGNEQFF | TGTGCCAGCAGTCTAAGCCAGGGGAATGAGCAGTTCTTC
TRBJ1-1 | . | TRBV5-1 | TRBD1 | CASSTGGGAAEAFF | TGCGCCAGCAGTACAGGGGGGGGAGCCGCTGAAGCTTTCTTT
TRBJ2-5 | . | TRBV6-6 | TRBD2 | CASRGDGLASRVAQYF | TGTGCCAGCAGAGGTGACGGACTAGCGTCCCGGGTGGCCCAGTACTTC